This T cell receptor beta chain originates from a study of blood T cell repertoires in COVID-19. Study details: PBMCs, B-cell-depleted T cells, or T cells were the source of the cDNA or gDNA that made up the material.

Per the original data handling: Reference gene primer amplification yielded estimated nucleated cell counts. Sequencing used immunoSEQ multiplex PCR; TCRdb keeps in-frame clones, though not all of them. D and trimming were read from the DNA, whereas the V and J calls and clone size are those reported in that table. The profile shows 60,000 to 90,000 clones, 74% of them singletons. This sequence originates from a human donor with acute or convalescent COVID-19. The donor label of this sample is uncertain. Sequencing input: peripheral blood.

CDR3 nucleotides: TGTGCCAGCACGGGACTAGCGCCCTTGGGGGAGCAGTTCTTC. As protein: CASTGLAPLGEQFF. The rearrangement links TRBV2 to TRBJ2-1; 10 bases map to TRBD2. The V gene end was trimmed by 7 bases and the J gene end by 10 bases; junction bases not matched to a gene: 10. The CDR3 extends over 14 amino acids. Germline V gene lookup returns CDR1 SNHLY and CDR2 FYNNEI.